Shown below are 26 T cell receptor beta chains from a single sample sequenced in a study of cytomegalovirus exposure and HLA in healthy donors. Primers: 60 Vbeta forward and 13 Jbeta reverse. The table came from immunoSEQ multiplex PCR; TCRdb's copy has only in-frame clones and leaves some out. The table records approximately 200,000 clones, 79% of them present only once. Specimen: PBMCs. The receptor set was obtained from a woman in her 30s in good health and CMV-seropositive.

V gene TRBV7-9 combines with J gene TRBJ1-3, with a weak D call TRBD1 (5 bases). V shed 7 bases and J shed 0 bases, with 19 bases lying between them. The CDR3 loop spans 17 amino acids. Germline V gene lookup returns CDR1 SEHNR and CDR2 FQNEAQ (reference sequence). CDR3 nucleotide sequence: TGTGCCAGCACATCTTGGGGGGGGGAAACCTCTGGAAACACCATATATTTT. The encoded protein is CASTSWGGETSGNTIYF.

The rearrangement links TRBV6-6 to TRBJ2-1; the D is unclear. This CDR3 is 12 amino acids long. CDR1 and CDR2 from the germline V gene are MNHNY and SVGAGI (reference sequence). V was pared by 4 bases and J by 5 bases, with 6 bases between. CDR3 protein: CASSFPNNEQFF. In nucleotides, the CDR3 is TGTGCCAGCAGTTTCCCTAACAATGAGCAGTTCTTC.

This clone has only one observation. CDR3 loop: CASSQGRGSEKLFF. In nucleotides, the CDR3 is TGCGCCAGCAGCCAAGGGCGGGGTTCGGAAAAACTGTTTTTT. The chain joins TRBV4-1 to TRBJ1-4; the D is unclear. With 1 base removed from V and 8 bases from J, the gap between germline ends came to 11 bases. Germline-derived CDR1 and CDR2 are MGHRA and YSYEKL. The CDR3 sequence is 14 residues long.

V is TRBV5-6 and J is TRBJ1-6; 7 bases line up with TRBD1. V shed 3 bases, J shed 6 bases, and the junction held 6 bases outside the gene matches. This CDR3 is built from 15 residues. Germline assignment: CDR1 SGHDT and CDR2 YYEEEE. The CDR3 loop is CASSYPTGSNSPLHF. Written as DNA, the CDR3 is TGTGCCAGCAGCTACCCGACAGGGTCTAATTCACCCCTCCACTTT.

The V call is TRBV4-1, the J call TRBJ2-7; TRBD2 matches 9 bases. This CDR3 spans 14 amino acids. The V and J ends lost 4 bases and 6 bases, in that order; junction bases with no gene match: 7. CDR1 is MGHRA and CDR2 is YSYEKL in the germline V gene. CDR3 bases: TGCGCCAGCAGCCTCAGCGGGGGGCTCGGCGAGCAGTACTTC. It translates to CASSLSGGLGEQYF.

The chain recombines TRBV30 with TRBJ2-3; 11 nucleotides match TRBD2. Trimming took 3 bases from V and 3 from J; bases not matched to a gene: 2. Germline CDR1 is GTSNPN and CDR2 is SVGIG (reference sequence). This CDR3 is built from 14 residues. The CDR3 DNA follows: TGTGCCTGGAGAACTAGCGGGAGTACAGATACGCAGTATTTT. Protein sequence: CAWRTSGSTDTQYF.

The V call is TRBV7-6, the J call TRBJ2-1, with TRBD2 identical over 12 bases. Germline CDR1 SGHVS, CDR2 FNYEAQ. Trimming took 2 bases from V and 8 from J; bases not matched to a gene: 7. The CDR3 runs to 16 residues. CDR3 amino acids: CASSLSPSGRGDEQFF. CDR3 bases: TGTGCCAGCAGCTTATCCCCTAGCGGGAGGGGGGATGAGCAGTTCTTC.

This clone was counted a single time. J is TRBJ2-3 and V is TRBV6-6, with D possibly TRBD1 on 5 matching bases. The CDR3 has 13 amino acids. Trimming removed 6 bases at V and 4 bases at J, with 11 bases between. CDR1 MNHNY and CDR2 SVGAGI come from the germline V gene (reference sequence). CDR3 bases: TGTGCCAGCAGCGGACACCCGCCAGATACGCAGTATTTT. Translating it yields CASSGHPPDTQYF.

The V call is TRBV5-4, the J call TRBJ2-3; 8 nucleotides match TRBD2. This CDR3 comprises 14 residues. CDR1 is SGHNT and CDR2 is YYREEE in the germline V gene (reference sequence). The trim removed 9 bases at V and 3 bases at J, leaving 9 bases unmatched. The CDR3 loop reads CATTPRLATDTQYF. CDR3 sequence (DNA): TGTGCCACCACCCCCCGACTAGCGACAGATACGCAGTATTTT.

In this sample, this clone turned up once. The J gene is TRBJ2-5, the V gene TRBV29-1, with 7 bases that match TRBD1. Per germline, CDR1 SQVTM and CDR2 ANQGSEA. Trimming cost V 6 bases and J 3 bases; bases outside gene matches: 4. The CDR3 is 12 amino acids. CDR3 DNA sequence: TGCAGCGTAGAGGGGACAGAAGAGACCCAGTACTTC. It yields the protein CSVEGTEETQYF.

CDR3 in amino acids: CASSLVGTDTQYF. The CDR3 DNA sequence: TGTGCCAGCAGTTTGGTAGGCACAGATACGCAGTATTTT. This rearrangement joins TRBV27 to TRBJ2-3; no firm D call. Trimming removed 3 bases from V and 1 base from J, with 5 bases in between. Germline CDR1 is MNHEY and CDR2 is SMNVEV (reference sequence). This CDR3 is built from 13 residues.

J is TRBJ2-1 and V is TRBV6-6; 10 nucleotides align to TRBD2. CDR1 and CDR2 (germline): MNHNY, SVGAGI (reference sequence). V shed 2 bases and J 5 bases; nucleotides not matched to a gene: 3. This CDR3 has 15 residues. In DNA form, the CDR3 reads TGTGCCAGCAGTTACCCAGCGGGAGGGGACAATGAGCAGTTCTTC. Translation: CASSYPAGGDNEQFF.

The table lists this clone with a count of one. CDR3 region: CASIERTDTQYF. CDR3 nucleotides: TGTGCCAGCATCGAGCGCACAGATACGCAGTATTTT. The genes are TRBV2 and TRBJ2-3; no firm D call. Looked up from germline, CDR1 is SNHLY and CDR2 is FYNNEI. Trimming pared 7 bases from V and 1 base from J, leaving 6 bases between. The CDR3 loop spans 12 amino acids.

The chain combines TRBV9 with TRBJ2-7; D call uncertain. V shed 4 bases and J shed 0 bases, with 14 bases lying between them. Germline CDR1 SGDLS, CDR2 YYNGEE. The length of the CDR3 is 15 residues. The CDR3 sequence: CASSPRMAASYEQYF. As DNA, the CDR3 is TGTGCCAGCAGCCCCAGAATGGCGGCCTCCTACGAGCAGTACTTC.

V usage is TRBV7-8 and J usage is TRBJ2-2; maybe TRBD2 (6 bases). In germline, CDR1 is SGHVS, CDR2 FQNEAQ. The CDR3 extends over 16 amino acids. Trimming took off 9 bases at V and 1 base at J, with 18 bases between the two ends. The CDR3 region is CASFPSSGRNTGELFF. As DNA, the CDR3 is TGTGCCAGTTTCCCATCATCCGGGAGGAACACCGGGGAGCTGTTTTTT.

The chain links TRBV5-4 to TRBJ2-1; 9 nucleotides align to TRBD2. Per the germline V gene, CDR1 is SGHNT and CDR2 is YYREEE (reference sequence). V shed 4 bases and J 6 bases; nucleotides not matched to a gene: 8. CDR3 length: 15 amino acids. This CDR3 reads CASSRSSGSINEQFF. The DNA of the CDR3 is TGTGCCAGCAGCCGAAGTAGCGGGAGTATCAATGAGCAGTTCTTC. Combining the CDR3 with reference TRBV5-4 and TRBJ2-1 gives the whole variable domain ETGVTQSPTHLIKTRGQQVTLRCSSQSGHNTVSWYQQALGQGPQFIFQYYREEENGRGNFPPRFSGLQFPNYSSELNVNALELDDSALYLCASSRSSGSINEQFFGPGTRLTVL.

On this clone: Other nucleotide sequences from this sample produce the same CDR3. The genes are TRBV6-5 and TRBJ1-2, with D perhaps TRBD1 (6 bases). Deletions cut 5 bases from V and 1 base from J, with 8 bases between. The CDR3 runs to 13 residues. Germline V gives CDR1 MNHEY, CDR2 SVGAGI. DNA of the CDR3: TGTGCCAGCAGTCGGACAGTTAACTATGGCTACACCTTC. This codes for CASSRTVNYGYTF.

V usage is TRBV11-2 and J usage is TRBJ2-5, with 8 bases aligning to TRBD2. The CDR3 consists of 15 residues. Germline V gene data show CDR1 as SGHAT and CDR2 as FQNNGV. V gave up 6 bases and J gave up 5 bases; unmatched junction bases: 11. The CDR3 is CASRGGGWIVETQYF. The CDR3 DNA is TGTGCCAGCAGGGGCGGGGGGTGGATCGTTGAGACCCAGTACTTC.

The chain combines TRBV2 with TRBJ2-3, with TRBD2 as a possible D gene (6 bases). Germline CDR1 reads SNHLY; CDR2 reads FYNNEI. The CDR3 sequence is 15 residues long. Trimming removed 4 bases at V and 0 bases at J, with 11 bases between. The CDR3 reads CASSGDSPSTDTQYF. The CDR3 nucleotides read TGTGCCAGCAGTGGGGACTCGCCTAGCACAGATACGCAGTATTTT.

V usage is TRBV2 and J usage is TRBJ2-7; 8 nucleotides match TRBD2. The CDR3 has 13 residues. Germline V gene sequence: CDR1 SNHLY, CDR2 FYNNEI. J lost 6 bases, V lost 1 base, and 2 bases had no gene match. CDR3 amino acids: CASSEDGGGEQYF. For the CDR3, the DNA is TGTGCCAGCAGTGAAGACGGGGGGGGCGAGCAGTACTTC.

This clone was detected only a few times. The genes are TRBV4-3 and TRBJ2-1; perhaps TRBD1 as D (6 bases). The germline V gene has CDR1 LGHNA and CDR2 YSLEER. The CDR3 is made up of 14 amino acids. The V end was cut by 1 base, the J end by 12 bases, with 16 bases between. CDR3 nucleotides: TGCGCCAGCAGCCAAGGGATCCCAGGGGTAATGCAGTTCTTC. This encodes CASSQGIPGVMQFF.

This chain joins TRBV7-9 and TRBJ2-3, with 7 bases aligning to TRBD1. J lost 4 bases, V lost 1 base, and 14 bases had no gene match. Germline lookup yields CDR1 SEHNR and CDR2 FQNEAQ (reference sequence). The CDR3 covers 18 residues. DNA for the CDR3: TGTGCCAGCAGCTTAGGGTTGAAACAGGGGTGGCTCGCAGATACGCAGTATTTT. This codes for CASSLGLKQGWLADTQYF.

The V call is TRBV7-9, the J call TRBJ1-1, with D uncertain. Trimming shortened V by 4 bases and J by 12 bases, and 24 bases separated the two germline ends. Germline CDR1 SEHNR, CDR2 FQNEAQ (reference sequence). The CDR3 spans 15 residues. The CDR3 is CASSSTRRTDYLTFF. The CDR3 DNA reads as TGTGCCAGCAGCTCTACCAGGCGAACGGATTATTTGACTTTCTTT.

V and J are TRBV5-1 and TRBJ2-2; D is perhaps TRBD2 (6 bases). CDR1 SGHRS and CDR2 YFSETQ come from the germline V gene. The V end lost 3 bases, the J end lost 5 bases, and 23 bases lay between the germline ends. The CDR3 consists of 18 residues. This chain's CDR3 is CASSSKISGERGTGELFF. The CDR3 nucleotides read TGCGCCAGCAGCTCAAAGATTTCGGGGGAACGGGGGACCGGGGAGCTGTTTTTT. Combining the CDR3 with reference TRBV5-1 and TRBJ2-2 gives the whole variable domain KAGVTQTPRYLIKTRGQQVTLSCSPISGHRSVSWYQQTPGQGLQFLFEYFSETQRNKGNFPGRFSGRQFSNSRSEMNVSTLELGDSALYLCASSSKISGERGTGELFFGEGSRLTVL.

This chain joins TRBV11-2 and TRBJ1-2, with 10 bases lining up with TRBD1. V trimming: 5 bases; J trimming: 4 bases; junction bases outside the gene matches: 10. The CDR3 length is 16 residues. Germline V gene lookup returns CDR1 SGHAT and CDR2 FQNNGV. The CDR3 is CASSTFTGTGAYGYTF. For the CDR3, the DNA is TGTGCCAGCAGCACCTTCACCGGGACAGGGGCCTATGGCTACACCTTC.

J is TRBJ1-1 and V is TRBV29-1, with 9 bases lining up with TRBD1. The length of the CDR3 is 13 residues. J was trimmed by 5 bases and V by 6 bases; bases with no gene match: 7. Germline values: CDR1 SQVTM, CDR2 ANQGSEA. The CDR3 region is CSVQGQGLTEAFF. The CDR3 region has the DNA TGCAGCGTCCAGGGACAGGGTTTAACTGAAGCTTTCTTT.